The clone carrying this TCR beta chain was observed a few times. Its antigen is still unknown. The sample belongs to a study of response to subunit inactivated influenza vaccine. Notes on the study in general: The study's authors posited that every seasonal influenza vaccination enlists few new T cells.

This CDR3 is built from 13 residues. V dropped 7 bases and J dropped 3 bases, with 13 bases sitting between them. The germline gives CDR1 MDHEN, CDR2 SYDVKM. TCRdb analysed the RT-PCR reads with MiXCR anew, one entry per CDR3 protein. Here the sample spans around 300,000 distinct CDR3 sequences, roughly 22% being singletons. The TCR comes from a man between 45 and 75 years old who received an inactivated influenza vaccine. The material sequenced was PBMCs from blood, taken less than 22 months after vaccination. This sequence joins TRBV28 and TRBJ2-7, with a possible D match to TRBD1 (6 bases). CDR3 DNA: TGTGCCAGCACGGTACAGGGACGCTACGAGCAGTACTTC. It encodes CASTVQGRYEQYF.